The 29 T cell receptor beta chains given below trace back to one sample, sequenced in a study of control samples from healthy donors and cancer patients. Method: immunoSEQ multiplex PCR; TCRdb's copy keeps in-frame clones and lacks some. Counted here are 75,000 to 90,000 clones, about nine tenths occurring once; the ten biggest clones make up roughly 8.9%. The specimen was PBMCs. Receptors were obtained from a woman between 50 and 59 years old with colorectal cancer.

V and J are TRBV18 and TRBJ2-1; 11 bases align to TRBD2. The CDR3 contains 16 residues. The germline CDR1 and CDR2 sequences are KGHSH and LQKENI. V gave up 0 bases and J gave up 3 bases; unmatched junction bases: 1. The CDR3 sequence: CASSPPSGGVYNEQFF. CDR3 in DNA: TGTGCCAGCTCACCACCTAGCGGGGGGGTCTACAATGAGCAGTTCTTC.

This clone was seen a few times. The chain combines TRBV20-1 with TRBJ1-2, with D maybe TRBD1 (5 bases). Germline V CDR1 and CDR2: DFQATT, SNEGSKA (reference sequence). V lost 6 bases to trimming and J lost 5 bases, with 10 bases between them. The CDR3 spans 11 residues. The CDR3 DNA follows: TGCAGTGCGGCGGGGGGATATGGCTACACCTTC. It codes for CSAAGGYGYTF.

J is TRBJ2-1 and V is TRBV7-8, with 7 bases fitting TRBD1. With 6 bases clipped from V and 7 bases from J, the junction kept 3 bases outside the gene matches. The CDR3 has 12 residues. Germline lookup yields CDR1 SGHVS and CDR2 FQNEAQ. CDR3 in amino acids: CASRLQGNEQFF. As DNA, the CDR3 is TGTGCCAGCAGACTACAGGGGAATGAGCAGTTCTTC.

The genes are TRBV24-1 and TRBJ2-3; D unresolved. The V gene's germline CDR1 is KGHDR and CDR2 SFDVKD. The CDR3 runs 13 residues. Trimming took off 1 base at V and 6 bases at J, with 7 bases between the two ends. Here the CDR3 reads CATSDFIKDTQYF. As DNA, the CDR3 is TGTGCCACCAGTGATTTTATTAAGGATACGCAGTATTTT.

CDR3 DNA: TGTGCCAGCACCAACGAACCCGGATTCGAGCAGTACGTC. Protein sequence: CASTNEPGFEQYV. The V and J genes are TRBV28 and TRBJ2-7; D gene uncertain. Germline CDR1 MDHEN, CDR2 SYDVKM. V lost 7 bases to trimming and J lost 6 bases, with 16 bases between them. This CDR3 comprises 13 residues.

This chain joins TRBV10-1 and TRBJ2-1; TRBD2 matches at 11 bases. Germline V gene data show CDR1 as WNHNN and CDR2 as SYGVQD (reference sequence). The V segment lost 2 bases and the J segment 7 bases; nucleotides outside the gene matches: 7. The CDR3 is made up of 16 amino acids. The CDR3 protein is CASSEVAGGPGNEQFF. Here the CDR3 DNA reads TGCGCCAGCAGTGAGGTAGCGGGGGGGCCGGGAAATGAGCAGTTCTTC.

This chain uses TRBV19 with TRBJ1-6, with no clear D. The V gene's germline CDR1 is LNHDA and CDR2 SQIVND (reference sequence). V was shortened by 5 bases and J by 6 bases, with 11 bases between the two germline ends. CDR3 length: 14 amino acids. CDR3: CASSVQPLNSPLHF. In nucleotides, the CDR3 is TGTGCCAGTAGTGTGCAGCCACTTAATTCACCCCTCCACTTT.

In this sample, this clone turned up once. This chain connects TRBV19 to TRBJ1-2, with 7 positions matching TRBD1. The trim removed 7 bases at V and 2 bases at J, leaving 10 bases unmatched. Germline V gene sequence: CDR1 LNHDA, CDR2 SQIVND (reference sequence). The CDR3 covers 15 residues. For the CDR3, the DNA is TGTGCCAGTACCAGGGGACAGCAACCCAACTATGGCTACACCTTC. Its protein is CASTRGQQPNYGYTF. The full variable domain, with the rest looked up from reference TRBV19 and TRBJ1-2, is DGGITQSPKYLFRKEGQNVTLSCEQNLNHDAMYWYRQDPGQGLRLIYYSQIVNDFQKGDIAEGYSVSREKKESFPLTVTSAQKNPTAFYLCASTRGQQPNYGYTFGSGTRLTVV.

V and J are TRBV11-1 and TRBJ1-6; D unclear. The germline V gene has CDR1 SGHAT and CDR2 FQDESV (reference sequence). This CDR3 contains 12 residues. Trimming removed 2 bases at V and 6 bases at J, with 2 bases between. The CDR3 nucleotides read TGTGCCAGCAGCTTACCTAATTCACCCCTCCACTTT. The encoded protein is CASSLPNSPLHF.

CDR3 sequence reads: CASSYRSGGNQPQHF. The CDR3 nucleotides read TGTGCCAGCAGTTACCGCTCAGGTGGCAATCAGCCCCAGCATTTT. The chain combines TRBV6-5 with TRBJ1-5; no clear D gene. Germline V lookup: CDR1 MNHEY, CDR2 SVGAGI. The germline V and J ends were trimmed by 2 bases and 2 bases, with 10 bases remaining between them. This CDR3 is 15 amino acids long.

About this clone: In the same sample, other DNA sequences code for this CDR3. The rearrangement links TRBV18 to TRBJ1-2, with TRBD1 matching 8 bases. Looked up from germline, CDR1 is KGHSH and CDR2 is LQKENI. J was trimmed by 8 bases and V by 3 bases; bases with no gene match: 5. The CDR3 is 13 residues long. Here the CDR3 reads CASSPGQGGGYTF. Here the CDR3 DNA reads TGTGCCAGCTCACCCGGACAGGGTGGAGGCTACACCTTC.

A single count supports this clone. V and J are TRBV12-5 and TRBJ1-5; no clear D gene. The V gene's germline CDR1 is LGHNT and CDR2 FRNRAP. The CDR3 covers 13 residues. Trimming removed 2 bases at V and 5 bases at J, with 7 bases between. As DNA, the CDR3 is TGTGCTAGTGGTTTGCACGGGGATCAGCCCCAGCATTTT. This codes for CASGLHGDQPQHF.

The CDR3 region is CASSLAGTNTGELFF. In DNA form, the CDR3 reads TGCGCCAGCAGCTTGGCGGGGACGAACACCGGGGAGCTGTTTTTT. This rearrangement joins TRBV5-1 to TRBJ2-2, with D possibly TRBD2 on 5 matching bases. Trimming pared 0 bases from V and 0 bases from J, leaving 6 bases between. Germline V lookup: CDR1 SGHRS, CDR2 YFSETQ. CDR3 size: 15 residues.

This rearrangement joins TRBV3-1 (or the pseudogene TRBV3-2) to TRBJ2-1, with 9 nucleotides matching TRBD1. V gave up 2 bases and J gave up 6 bases; unmatched junction bases: 17. The germline CDR1 and CDR2 sequences are LGHDT and YNNKEL (reference sequence). The CDR3 is 19 residues long. The CDR3 region has the DNA TGTGCCAGCAGCCAAAGACGAGTAGGGACAGGGCAAGGGACCAATGAGCAGTTCTTC. Protein sequence: CASSQRRVGTGQGTNEQFF.

The V and J genes are TRBV28 and TRBJ1-2, with D hard to call. This CDR3 is built from 13 residues. Germline V gene data show CDR1 as MDHEN and CDR2 as SYDVKM. The V end lost 2 bases, the J end lost 8 bases, and 12 bases lay between the germline ends. In DNA form, the CDR3 reads TGTGCCAGCAGTTTACGCGACGTGGGCGGCTACACCTTC. This gives the protein CASSLRDVGGYTF.

CDR3 sequence (DNA): TGTGCCTGGAGTGTAAGGGAGCACCAGCCCCAGCATTTT. Residues: CAWSVREHQPQHF. This sequence joins TRBV30 and TRBJ1-5, with D uncertain. CDR3 length equals 13 residues. CDR1 and CDR2 (germline): GTSNPN, SVGIG (reference sequence). The V and J ends lost 0 bases and 7 bases respectively, with 10 bases between them.

The genes are TRBV25-1 and TRBJ2-1, with a possible D match to TRBD1 (5 bases). The V gene's germline CDR1 is MGHDK and CDR2 SYGVNS. This CDR3 region has 15 residues. The CDR3 nucleotides are TGTGCTGCCTCTAGGGGTTACGGGTTTAGGAATGAGCAGTTCTTC. Translation: CAASRGYGFRNEQFF.

The V and J genes are TRBV5-1 and TRBJ1-1, with D possibly matching TRBD1 (6 bases). Germline V lookup: CDR1 SGHRS, CDR2 YFSETQ. The ends were cut back, 7 bases at V and 1 base at J, with 11 bases in the middle. This CDR3 is built from 13 residues. CDR3 bases: TGCGCCAGCGGGGGGGCAGAGAACACTGAAGCTTTCTTT. This sequence encodes CASGGAENTEAFF.

The rearrangement links TRBV7-8 to TRBJ2-3; no firm D call. V was pared by 5 bases and J by 6 bases, with 9 bases between. This CDR3 is 12 amino acids long. Per germline, CDR1 SGHVS and CDR2 FQNEAQ. CDR3 coding DNA: TGTGCCAGCAGCCCAACGGGTGATACGCAGTATTTT. Translating it yields CASSPTGDTQYF.

The chain carries TRBV24-1 and TRBJ2-5; TRBD1 aligns across 7 bases. V dropped 7 bases and J dropped 1; count of bases not matched to a gene: 2. This CDR3 is 13 amino acids long. CDR1 and CDR2 (germline): KGHDR, SFDVKD. The CDR3 region is CATRRTGQETQYF. The CDR3 bases are TGTGCCACCAGGAGGACAGGCCAAGAGACCCAGTACTTC.

The V gene is TRBV3-1 (or the pseudogene TRBV3-2), the J gene TRBJ2-5; TRBD1 aligns across 8 bases. J gave up 8 bases and V 0 bases, and 8 bases lay outside the gene matches. Germline-derived CDR1 and CDR2 are LGHDT and YNNKEL (reference sequence). The CDR3 loop spans 15 amino acids. The CDR3: CASSQDWQGARTQYF. The DNA for the CDR3 is TGTGCCAGCAGCCAAGATTGGCAGGGGGCGCGAACCCAGTACTTC.

The genes are TRBV6-2 or TRBV6-3 and TRBJ1-2, with D unresolved. The CDR3 consists of 12 residues. V lost 2 bases to trimming and J lost 4 bases, with 5 bases between them. Germline CDR1 is MNHEY and CDR2 is SVGEGT. The DNA for the CDR3 is TGTGCCAGCAGTTACGGTCCCTATGGCTACACCTTC. Its protein is CASSYGPYGYTF.

The chain links TRBV6-5 to TRBJ1-5; D remains unclear. CDR3 length: 15 residues. Germline CDR1 and CDR2: MNHEY and SVGAGI. The V end was cut by 6 bases, the J end by 0 bases, with 12 bases between. The CDR3 spells CASRAEPNSNQPQHF. Here the CDR3 DNA reads TGTGCCAGCAGAGCCGAGCCGAATAGCAATCAGCCCCAGCATTTT.

V usage is TRBV5-6 and J usage is TRBJ1-5, with D maybe TRBD1 (5 bases). The germline gives CDR1 SGHDT, CDR2 YYEEEE. The CDR3 length is 14 residues. Trimming pared 4 bases from V and 2 bases from J, leaving 10 bases between. The DNA for the CDR3 is TGTGCCAGCAGCCCCAGGGTAGGCAATCAGCCCCAGCATTTT. This sequence encodes CASSPRVGNQPQHF.

This clone was counted a few times. The V gene is TRBV6-1, the J gene TRBJ2-7; D unclear. The germline gives CDR1 MNHNS, CDR2 SASEGT. The V end was cut by 1 base, the J end by 0 bases, with 13 bases between. This CDR3 spans 16 amino acids. CDR3 region: CASSEDSRWGSYEQYV. CDR3 coding DNA: TGTGCCAGCAGTGAAGACAGCAGGTGGGGCTCCTACGAGCAGTACGTC.

This clone has just one count. V gene TRBV27 combines with J gene TRBJ1-1; TRBD1 matches at 9 bases. CDR3 size: 15 residues. The germline V gene has CDR1 MNHEY and CDR2 SMNVEV (reference sequence). J was trimmed by 5 bases and V by 0 bases; bases with no gene match: 4. CDR3 nucleotides: TGTGCCAGCAGTTTATCGGGACAGGGCAGAACTGAAGCTTTCTTT. Translating gives CASSLSGQGRTEAFF.

The rearrangement links TRBV2 to TRBJ1-4; D perhaps matches TRBD1 (5 bases). The V end lost 0 bases, the J end lost 8 bases, and 10 bases lay between the germline ends. Germline V gene sequence: CDR1 SNHLY, CDR2 FYNNEI. This CDR3 spans 14 amino acids. The CDR3 loop is CASSEAHRGEKLFF. In nucleotides, the CDR3 is TGTGCCAGCAGTGAAGCGCATAGGGGAGAAAAACTGTTTTTT.

This chain uses TRBV5-1 with TRBJ2-2, with D possibly matching TRBD2 (5 bases). This CDR3 has 18 amino acids. Germline V lookup: CDR1 SGHRS, CDR2 YFSETQ. Between the trimmed V and J ends, which lost 1 base and 6 bases, there was a span of 22 bases. This CDR3 reads CASSLPSFSDGLAGELFF. The CDR3 nucleotides are TGCGCCAGCAGCTTGCCCAGTTTCTCGGACGGACTGGCCGGGGAGCTGTTTTTT.

The rearrangement links TRBV7-3 to TRBJ2-1; D remains unclear. Trimming removed 4 bases at V and 2 bases at J, with 12 bases between. Germline CDR1 and CDR2: SGHTA and FQGTGA. This CDR3 has 15 residues. CDR3 sequence reads: CASSSGSAAYNEQFF. CDR3 nucleotide sequence: TGTGCCAGCAGCTCCGGCTCGGCAGCCTACAATGAGCAGTTCTTC.